This passage covers 29 T cell receptor beta chains from one sample sequenced in a study of blood T cells in healthy people across ages. A sample-barcoded 5' primer and a J-beta primer mix were used in a second PCR of about 7 to 12 cycles. A single record per CDR3 protein comes from TCRdb applying MiXCR to the 5' RACE reads. The profile shows around 400,000 distinct CDR3 sequences, 52% of them singletons. The sequenced sample was blood. The receptors shown here come from a man in his 60s in good health.

This clonotype was seen more than once but under ten times. V and J are TRBV4-3 and TRBJ1-2; TRBD1 might be the D (5 bases). The V gene lost 4 bases and the J gene lost 1 base, with 13 bases spanning the gap. The CDR3 extends over 15 amino acids. Germline CDR1 and CDR2: LGHNA and YSLEER. The CDR3 nucleotides read TGCGCCAGCAGCCCGGGACCAAATGATAACTATGGCTACACCTTC. Its translation: CASSPGPNDNYGYTF.

This clonotype was seen at least ten times. This rearrangement joins TRBV18 to TRBJ2-7; D assignment may be TRBD1 or TRBD2 (6 bases each). The CDR3 has 13 amino acids. CDR1 KGHSH and CDR2 LQKENI come from the germline V gene. Trimming pared 3 bases from V and 5 bases from J, leaving 11 bases between. The CDR3: CASSPRGPDEQYF. CDR3 DNA sequence: TGTGCCAGCTCACCCCGGGGGCCAGACGAGCAGTACTTC.

The V gene is TRBV5-1, the J gene TRBJ2-5; D gene unclear. Per germline, CDR1 SGHRS and CDR2 YFSETQ. Deletions cut 4 bases from V and 7 bases from J, with 17 bases between. The CDR3 has 14 amino acids. The CDR3 DNA reads as TGCGCCAGCAGCCCTGACACGCAACTCGGGACCCAGTACTTC. This codes for CASSPDTQLGTQYF.

This clonotype was found a few times. The chain uses TRBV12-3 or TRBV12-4 and TRBJ1-4, with D maybe TRBD1 (5 bases). Trimming stripped 3 bases from V and 5 bases from J, with 10 bases between. The CDR3 consists of 14 residues. For the CDR3, the DNA is TGTGCCAGCAGTTTCGGGACGATGAATGAAAAACTGTTTTTT. This gives the protein CASSFGTMNEKLFF.

This CDR3 is CASSLGRERNEKLFF. CDR3 sequence (DNA): TGTGCCAGCAGCCTAGGCAGGGAGCGGAATGAAAAACTGTTTTTT. The chain links TRBV7-2 to TRBJ1-4; a possible D gene is TRBD1 (5 bases). The germline V gene has CDR1 SGHTA and CDR2 FQGNSA. The CDR3 is 15 residues long. Trimming cost V 5 bases and J 5 bases, with 15 bases left between them. Together with reference TRBV7-2 and TRBJ1-4, the CDR3 gives the full variable domain: GAGVSQSPSNKVTEKGKDVELRCDPISGHTALYWYRQSLGQGLEFLIYFQGNSAPDKSGLPSDRFSAERTGGSVSTLTIQRTQQEDSAVYLCASSLGRERNEKLFFGSGTQLSVL.

This chain joins TRBV7-2 and TRBJ2-1, with 12 nucleotides matching TRBD2. Germline CDR1 and CDR2: SGHTA and FQGNSA. This CDR3 region has 17 residues. Trimming removed 5 bases from V and 0 bases from J; junction bases left unmatched: 5. For the CDR3, the DNA is TGTGCCAGCAGCAAAGGGGGACTAGCGGGCTCCTACAATGAGCAGTTCTTC. It specifies CASSKGGLAGSYNEQFF.

The chain couples TRBV6-1 to TRBJ2-1, with D possibly matching TRBD1 (5 bases). The CDR3 runs 13 residues. The germline V gene encodes CDR1 MNHNS and CDR2 SASEGT. V was trimmed by 6 bases and J by 4 bases, leaving 10 bases between them. DNA of the CDR3: TGTGCCAGCAGGGATACAGGATACAATGAGCAGTTCTTC. This encodes CASRDTGYNEQFF.

There are a few counts of this clonotype. The chain has TRBV5-1 and TRBJ1-6, with a tentative D call TRBD1 (5 bases). Germline lookup yields CDR1 SGHRS and CDR2 YFSETQ. This CDR3 is 15 amino acids long. V was clipped by 0 bases and J by 5 bases, with 9 bases between them. Here the CDR3 reads CASSLEVGDNSPLHF. The CDR3 bases are TGCGCCAGCAGCTTGGAGGTGGGGGATAATTCACCCCTCCACTTT. Drawing the rest from reference TRBV5-1 and TRBJ1-6, the complete variable domain is KAGVTQTPRYLIKTRGQQVTLSCSPISGHRSVSWYQQTPGQGLQFLFEYFSETQRNKGNFPGRFSGRQFSNSRSEMNVSTLELGDSALYLCASSLEVGDNSPLHFGNGTRLTVT.

This clonotype was counted between two and nine times. This chain connects TRBV11-2 to TRBJ1-2; D remains ambiguous. Looked up from germline, CDR1 is SGHAT and CDR2 is FQNNGV. The CDR3 is 12 amino acids. Trimming pared 7 bases from V and 4 bases from J, leaving 10 bases between. CDR3 in amino acids: CASTLGSYGYTF. Here the CDR3 DNA reads TGTGCCAGCACCCTCGGTTCCTATGGCTACACCTTC.

This clonotype was detected a few times. The J gene is TRBJ2-3, the V gene TRBV24-1, with D tentatively TRBD1 (6 bases). Trimming removed 3 bases at V and 0 bases at J, with 6 bases between. Looked up from germline, CDR1 is KGHDR and CDR2 is SFDVKD. The CDR3 has 14 residues. The CDR3 loop is CATSDQGSTDTQYF. The CDR3 coding sequence is TGTGCCACCAGTGATCAGGGGAGCACAGATACGCAGTATTTT.

V and J are TRBV6-1 and TRBJ1-2; no clear D. This CDR3 is 14 amino acids long. CDR1 and CDR2 from the germline V gene are MNHNS and SASEGT. V was trimmed by 0 bases and J by 4 bases, leaving 9 bases between them. The CDR3 sequence is CASSEARTTYGYTF. The DNA of the CDR3 is TGTGCCAGCAGTGAAGCGAGGACCACCTATGGCTACACCTTC.

CDR3 coding DNA: TGTGCCAGCAGCAAAACAGGGATAGGATATGGCTACACCTTC. Protein product: CASSKTGIGYGYTF. The V gene is TRBV3-1, the J gene TRBJ1-2, with D perhaps matching TRBD1 (6 bases). Germline V gene sequence: CDR1 LGHDT, CDR2 YNNKEL (reference sequence). The V gene lost 5 bases and the J gene lost 5 bases, with 15 bases spanning the gap. CDR3 length: 14 residues.

The rearrangement joins TRBV5-4 to TRBJ2-3; unclear D gene. Trimming cost V 4 bases and J 2 bases, with 8 bases left between them. CDR3 length: 13 residues. Germline V gene data show CDR1 as SGHNT and CDR2 as YYREEE (reference sequence). The CDR3 loop reads CASSEANTDTQYF. CDR3 nucleotide sequence: TGTGCCAGCAGCGAAGCCAACACAGATACGCAGTATTTT.

This clonotype turned up a few times. This clone may be a read error of a much larger clone one base away. The gene calls are TRBV9 and TRBJ2-5, with 8 bases lining up with TRBD1. The CDR3 covers 14 residues. From germline, CDR1 is SGDLS and CDR2 YYNGEE. V lost 3 bases and J lost 11; bases outside the gene matches: 12. The CDR3 loop is CASSDRGSSDEQYF. The CDR3 bases are TGTGCCAGCAGCGACAGGGGGAGTAGCGATGAGCAGTACTTC.

This sequence joins TRBV14 and TRBJ2-1, with 7 bases identical to TRBD2. Per the germline V gene, CDR1 is SGHDN and CDR2 is FVKESK. V lost 6 bases and J lost 6; bases outside the gene matches: 14. The CDR3 covers 16 residues. The CDR3 DNA sequence: TGTGCCAGCAGTCGTCCTAGAGGGGAGGGGACCAATGAGCAGTTCTTC. Translating it yields CASSRPRGEGTNEQFF.

This clonotype was observed a handful of times. The chain recombines TRBV20-1 with TRBJ1-5, with 11 bases matching TRBD1. The CDR3 spans 16 residues. Germline CDR1 DFQATT, CDR2 SNEGSKA (reference sequence). V lost 0 bases and J lost 6; bases outside the gene matches: 7. The CDR3 is CSAREVGTGGSQPQHF. The CDR3 DNA sequence: TGCAGTGCTAGAGAGGTAGGGACAGGGGGTAGTCAGCCCCAGCATTTT.

The count of this clonotype is one. V usage is TRBV10-3 and J usage is TRBJ2-5; TRBD1 matches 9 bases. Germline-derived CDR1 and CDR2 are ENHRY and SYGVKD. The CDR3 extends over 15 amino acids. J lost 11 bases, V lost 0 bases, and 10 bases had no gene match. The CDR3 loop is CAISESYKDRGEQYF. In nucleotides, the CDR3 is TGTGCCATCAGTGAGTCGTATAAGGACAGGGGAGAGCAGTACTTC.

This chain uses TRBV3-1 with TRBJ2-7; TRBD2 aligns across 10 bases. TRBJ2-5 matches the DNA end more closely, so the J call is doubtful. The CDR3 is 17 residues long. Germline V gene sequence: CDR1 LGHDT, CDR2 YNNKEL (reference sequence). The CDR3 loop reads CASSQDPPSGGPQTQYF. In DNA, the CDR3 is TGTGCCAGCAGCCAAGATCCCCCTAGCGGGGGCCCCCAGACCCAGTACTTC.

This chain uses TRBV20-1 with TRBJ2-3; possibly TRBD1 or TRBD2 for D (7 bases each). The CDR3 covers 14 residues. Germline V gives CDR1 DFQATT, CDR2 SNEGSKA (reference sequence). V lost 5 bases and J lost 5, with 17 bases in between. CDR3 in amino acids: CSAQGEGRVDTQYF. In DNA, the CDR3 is TGCAGTGCTCAGGGGGAGGGCCGGGTAGATACGCAGTATTTT.

The V and J genes are TRBV27 and TRBJ1-2; D gene unclear. Germline CDR1 is MNHEY and CDR2 is SMNVEV (reference sequence). The CDR3 consists of 14 residues. Trimming pared 4 bases from V and 6 bases from J, leaving 15 bases between. CDR3 sequence (DNA): TGTGCCAGCAGTTCCGGTCCGGGTTATGATGGCTACACCTTC. Its translation is CASSSGPGYDGYTF.

The gene calls are TRBV20-1 and TRBJ1-1; 11 bases fit TRBD1. This CDR3 contains 14 residues. Germline values: CDR1 DFQATT, CDR2 SNEGSKA (reference sequence). The trim removed 6 bases at V and 0 bases at J, leaving 3 bases unmatched. CDR3 DNA sequence: TGCAGTGCGAGGGACAGGGGGATGAACACTGAAGCTTTCTTT. This gives the protein CSARDRGMNTEAFF.

The V gene is TRBV7-6, the J gene TRBJ2-5; tentatively, D is TRBD1 (6 bases). Germline CDR1 is SGHVS and CDR2 is FNYEAQ. The germline V and J ends were trimmed by 1 base and 11 bases, with 17 bases remaining between them. This CDR3 is built from 14 residues. This CDR3 reads CASSLEYRDNEQYF. The CDR3 bases are TGTGCCAGCAGCTTAGAATACAGGGATAATGAGCAGTACTTC. The variable domain in full, with the rest retrieved from reference TRBV7-6 and TRBJ2-5, is GAGVSQSPRYKVTKRGQDVALRCDPISGHVSLYWYRQALGQGPEFLTYFNYEAQQDKSGLPNDRFSAERPEGSISTLTIQRTEQRDSAMYRCASSLEYRDNEQYFGPGTRLLVL.

The V call is TRBV5-1, the J call TRBJ2-1; tentatively, D is TRBD1 (5 bases). The CDR3 is 14 amino acids. Germline V lookup: CDR1 SGHRS, CDR2 YFSETQ. V dropped 4 bases and J dropped 8 bases, with 16 bases sitting between them. CDR3 in DNA: TGCGCCAGCAGCCCGGGTGGCAGGGTCGATGAGCAGTTCTTC. It encodes CASSPGGRVDEQFF.

In this sample, this clonotype turned up a few times. The chain employs TRBV28 and TRBJ2-7; 10 bases fit TRBD1. V gave up 4 bases and J gave up 2 bases; unmatched junction bases: 5. The V gene's germline CDR1 is MDHEN and CDR2 SYDVKM. The CDR3 loop spans 15 amino acids. The CDR3 is CASSSLDRGAYEQYF. CDR3 DNA sequence: TGTGCCAGCAGTTCCTTGGACAGGGGGGCCTACGAGCAGTACTTC.

This chain links TRBV7-2 with TRBJ1-4, with a weak D call TRBD1 (5 bases). Germline loops: CDR1 SGHTA, CDR2 FQGNSA. The CDR3 is 17 residues long. V lost 5 bases to trimming and J lost 0 bases, with 16 bases between them. The DNA of the CDR3 is TGTGCCAGCAGCCCACGGGGCAGATCTACAACTAATGAAAAACTGTTTTTT. Protein product: CASSPRGRSTTNEKLFF.

The gene calls are TRBV5-6 and TRBJ1-1; 8 bases are shared with TRBD1. With V trimmed by 1 base and J by 1 base, 6 bases remained unmatched. The CDR3 contains 16 residues. Germline assignment: CDR1 SGHDT and CDR2 YYEEEE. The CDR3 nucleotides read TGTGCCAGCAGCTTGTGGGGACAGGAGCAGAACACTGAAGCTTTCTTT. It codes for CASSLWGQEQNTEAFF.

The chain links TRBV11-2 to TRBJ2-1; 12 bases map to TRBD2. Trimming at V came to 0 bases and at J to 6 bases, leaving 9 bases not matched to a gene. Germline V gene data show CDR1 as SGHAT and CDR2 as FQNNGV. The CDR3 length is 18 residues. The CDR3, as DNA: TGTGCCAGCAGCTTAGATGGGCTAGCGGGGGGGCCTGGCAATGAGCAGTTCTTC. It translates to CASSLDGLAGGPGNEQFF.

This clonotype has at least ten counts. This chain links TRBV4-2 with TRBJ2-7, with a weak D call TRBD2 (5 bases). The CDR3 has 15 amino acids. Germline V gives CDR1 LGHNA, CDR2 YNFKEQ. V was cut by 1 base and J by 0 bases, with 10 bases left in between. CDR3 sequence reads: CASSQGPGSSYEQYF. CDR3 nucleotide sequence: TGTGCCAGCAGCCAAGGTCCGGGGAGCTCCTACGAGCAGTACTTC.

This clonotype showed up just a few times. The chain uses TRBV29-1 and TRBJ2-3; D perhaps matches TRBD2 (6 bases). The germline V and J ends were trimmed by 4 bases and 1 base, with 15 bases remaining between them. In germline, CDR1 is SQVTM, CDR2 ANQGSEA. This CDR3 has 15 residues. The CDR3 loop reads CSVASLGGRTDTQYF. The CDR3, as DNA: TGCAGCGTTGCCTCCTTGGGAGGTCGCACAGATACGCAGTATTTT.